This record covers a single T cell receptor beta chain. The sample holds a few counts of this clonotype. Its antigen target is currently unknown. No much larger clone is present one base from it, and per-base qualities are unavailable. The germline V gene supplies CDR1 MNHEY and CDR2 SVGAGI. The CDR3 spans 16 residues, from the cysteine through the phenylalanine. The retained sequence is limited to the CDR3, 48 bases, with the frame set at the first base. V has 2 bases trimmed and J has 1 base trimmed; junction bases matching no gene number 7. The library was built by means of RT-PCR. The listed sequencing device is Illumina HiSeq 2500. The public reads were quality trimmed at Q25 with fastp and then assembled into clones with MiXCR by TCRdb, keeping productive beta chains. A single entry per CDR3 protein holds the most common genes and DNA from its merged rows. The sample has 500,000 to 700,000 distinct CDR3 sequences on record, around 21% of them singletons. The ten largest clonotypes hold approximately 3% of the sample.

This sample was taken from a study of response to subunit inactivated influenza vaccine (dated by TCRdb to 2017 to 2018). Regarding the complete study: To follow how T cells responded to a trivalent subunit inactivated influenza vaccine, the researchers relied on deep quantitative profiling of the T cell receptor repertoire. Study-wide findings and limitations: According to the authors, only a limited number of new T cells may be recruited by each seasonal influenza vaccination.

The same data also contributed to another study, on T cells expressing NK-cell markers. According to the second study: The TCR beta cDNA libraries were made using 5'RACE template switching, a step that added both a universal primer site and unique molecular identifiers. In sorted CD3+CD56+NKG2C+, CD3+CD56+NKG2C- and CD3+CD56-NKG2C+ T-cell subsets from several donors, TCR beta-chain repertoires were profiled. Among the eight sequenced donors, only one was HCMV-seronegative, while the other seven were HCMV-seropositive. In several experiments an anti-gammadeltaTCR antibody was added to restrict sorting to alphabetaTCR-expressing T cells. For 5 or 6 donors, the dominant CD3+CD56+NKG2C+ clonotypes were among the top 10 CD8+ clonotypes and accounted for about 1.0-7.0% of CD8+ T cells. Those dominant clonotypes were again the most abundant among CD3+CD56-NKG2C+ cells in a few donors, at about 25-60.1%. Whether the expanded NKG2C-expressing T cell clones were specific for HCMV antigens was left unclear. The eight sequenced donors were randomly selected healthy volunteers, three men and five women. HCMV serostatus was determined by detecting HCMV-specific IgG in serum with a commercial ELISA kit. Peripheral blood mononuclear cells were isolated from blood by Ficoll density gradient centrifugation. CD4+ and CD8+ T cells were isolated from PBMC by magnetic immunoseparation with Miltenyi isolation kits. cDNA synthesis was primed from the TCR beta constant segment, followed by two successive PCR amplification steps. Illumina HiSeq 2000/2500, MiSeq or NextSeq was used to sequence libraries as 2 x 150 bp reads. Reads were demultiplexed and grouped by UMI with MIGEC, and clonotypes were assembled and quantified with MiTCR. To exclude erroneous sequences, any TCR cDNA sequence not supported by at least two reads was discarded. Downstream repertoire analysis used the tcR package, and clonotypes were matched across fractions by CDR3 nucleotide sequence plus V segment. VDJmatch was used to annotate antigen specificity against VDJdb, with one amino acid substitution in CDR3 allowed.

This TCR was recovered from a man between 50 and 59 years old who received an inactivated influenza vaccine. Donor details come from another sample of the same person, matched by shared clones. The chain uses TRBV6-5 and TRBJ1-1; TRBD1 matches 7 bases in the middle. The input for sequencing was CD4+ T cells sorted from PBMCs, taken about 11 days after vaccination. The CDR3 loop reads CASSYGGGGRNTEAFF. The DNA sequence follows: TGTGCCAGCAGTTACGGAGGGGGCGGGAGGAACACTGAAGCTTTCTTT.